This TCR beta chain stems from a study of vaccination effects on CD4 cells after COVID-19. The protocol was immunoSEQ multiplex PCR, while the TCRdb copy is restricted to in-frame clones and leaves out a portion. In the table there are about 24,000 clones, under 80% of which are singletons. Sequencing was preceded by expansion of antigen-specific CD4+ T cells with viral peptide pools in the ViraFEST assay. Cultured cells yielded isolated CD4+ T cells after around 10 days. Participants completed two doses of the BNT162b2 or mRNA-1273 vaccine. Germline loops: CDR1 ENHRY, CDR2 SYGVKD. Trimming removed 7 bases from V and 0 bases from J, with 9 bases in between. The CDR3 contains 13 residues. Comment on this clone: What it binds is not known.

The material sequenced was CD4+ T cells from PBMCs cultured with HCoV-NL63 spike peptides, taken after COVID-19 vaccination. This receptor was taken from a human donor who received a COVID-19 vaccine. The chain has TRBV10-3 and TRBJ1-1, with D perhaps matching TRBD1 (5 bases). The CDR3 nucleotides read TGTGCCATCACTAGGGACCTGAACACTGAAGCTTTCTTT. It translates to CAITRDLNTEAFF.